A selection of T cell receptor beta chains follows, all from one sample in a study of blood T cell repertoires in COVID-19. Assay: immunoSEQ multiplex PCR; the TCRdb copy retains only in-frame clones and omits some. The sample holds 90,000 to 120,000 clones, roughly 84% seen once. The sequencing input was peripheral blood. These receptors were collected from a human donor in a cohort sampled during active COVID-19. CDR3s include the opening cysteine and the closing phenylalanine or tryptophan. D genes are given only for firm matches. The listing skips clone size in some rows; elsewhere it reads once, few, many or a size class.

j_call v_call clone_size d_call cdr3_aa cdr3_nt
TRBJ1-5 TRBV6-5 NA TRBD1 CASSSMTGSNQPQHF TGTGCCAGCAGTTCCATGACAGGGAGCAATCAGCCCCAGCATTTT
TRBJ2-7 TRBV7-2 few NA CASSHTSSYEQYF TGTGCCAGCAGCCATACTAGCAGCTACGAGCAGTACTTC
TRBJ2-3 TRBV19 NA NA CASSPATTDTQYF TGTGCCAGTAGTCCCGCCACAACAGATACGCAGTATTTT
TRBJ2-6 TRBV9 NA NA CASSPRYQGWANVLTF TGTGCCAGCAGCCCCCGATATCAGGGTTGGGCCAACGTCCTGACTTTC
TRBJ1-1 TRBV19 NA TRBD1 CASSIIRTGMNTEAFF TGTGCCAGTAGTATCATTAGGACAGGGATGAACACTGAAGCTTTCTTT
TRBJ1-2 TRBV3-1/TRBV3-2 NA NA CASSQGVAPNYGYTF TGTGCCAGCAGCCAAGGAGTAGCTCCTAACTATGGCTACACCTTC
TRBJ2-2 TRBV5-6 NA NA CASSLEPVVNTGELFF TGTGCCAGCAGCTTGGAACCCGTAGTAAACACCGGGGAGCTGTTTTTT
TRBJ2-6 TRBV5-6 NA TRBD1 CASSSTGQFVSGANVLTF TGTGCCAGCAGCTCGACAGGGCAATTCGTCTCTGGGGCCAACGTCCTGACTTTC
TRBJ2-2 TRBV6-2/TRBV6-3 once TRBD1 CASSSRTGRSGELFF TGTGCCAGCAGTTCCCGGACAGGTCGCAGCGGGGAGCTGTTTTTT
TRBJ2-7 TRBV6-5 NA TRBD2 CASSPGGPYEQYF TGTGCCAGCAGTCCGGGGGGGCCCTACGAGCAGTACTTC
TRBJ2-1 TRBV18 NA TRBD2 CASSLTSGNPYNEQFF TGTGCCAGCTCACTTACTAGCGGGAATCCCTACAATGAGCAGTTCTTC
TRBJ1-1 TRBV19 NA NA CASRSGDTEAFF TGTGCCAGTAGATCGGGGGACACTGAAGCTTTCTTT
TRBJ1-5 TRBV19 NA NA CASSSRQRGQGGYSNQPQHF TGTGCCAGTAGTTCTCGCCAGAGGGGACAAGGGGGTTATAGCAATCAGCCCCAGCATTTT
TRBJ2-2 TRBV4-2 NA NA CASSPQLAEIYTGELFF TGTGCCAGCAGCCCTCAGCTAGCCGAGATATACACCGGGGAGCTGTTTTTT
TRBJ2-1 TRBV10-3 NA TRBD2 CAISESATSGLNEQFF TGTGCCATCAGTGAGTCAGCGACTAGCGGGCTCAATGAGCAGTTCTTC
TRBJ2-7 TRBV22-1 NA NA CPGSAPSSGVTNEYEQYF TGTCCTGGGAGCGCACCCTCCTCCGGGGTTACCAATGAATACGAGCAGTACTTC
TRBJ2-2 TRBV19 NA NA CASSPSTSPTGELFF TGTGCCAGTAGCCCCTCAACTAGCCCCACCGGGGAGCTGTTTTTT
TRBJ1-5 TRBV15 NA TRBD1 CATSRDRAGNQPQHF TGTGCCACCAGCAGGGACAGGGCAGGCAATCAGCCCCAGCATTTT
TRBJ1-6 TRBV11-2 NA NA CASSLVQGSSPLHF TGTGCCAGCAGCTTAGTCCAGGGTAGTTCACCCCTCCACTTT
TRBJ2-1 TRBV9 once TRBD2 CASSPSGPYNEQFF TGTGCCAGCAGCCCTAGCGGCCCCTACAATGAGCAGTTCTTC